This T cell receptor (beta chain) comes out of a study of OX40 agonist ivuxolimab in advanced cancers. About the investigation overall: Ivuxolimab was an agonistic, fully human IgG2 monoclonal antibody directed against OX40 (CD134), a costimulatory receptor. A male proportion of almost 85% and a mean age of approximately 55 years, ranging from 23 to 79, were recorded for the dose-escalation cohort. Patients were allowed to have had prior anti-PD-1, anti-PD-L1 or anti-CTLA-4 therapy, and approximately 39% of the dose-escalation patients had been treated with checkpoint inhibitors. Among the 52 dose-escalation patients, around 19 had hepatocellular carcinoma, 15 melanoma, 9 renal cell carcinoma and 9 head and neck cancer. The point of sequencing TCRbeta in the periphery was to test whether ivuxolimab changed TCR sequence diversity and drove clonal T-cell expansion. Three dose-escalation patients achieved partial responses, one with hepatocellular carcinoma and two with cutaneous melanoma. The paper describes the monotherapy dose-escalation part (N ≈ 49 patients) of the phase I trial of ivuxolimab. Intravenous ivuxolimab was administered to patients every 2 weeks at six dose levels: 0.01, 0.1, 0.3, 1.5, 3 and 10 mg/kg.

Genomic DNA was isolated from the sorted cells so that the TCRbeta CDR3 region could be sequenced. TCRbeta CDR3 regions were sequenced using the immunoSEQ Assay. Held by TCRdb, this immuneACCESS table contains in-frame sequences only and omits some clones. Under half of the omission traces to an unresolved V gene where checked; the cause of the rest is unknown. The sample includes 55,000 to 75,000 clones, with approximately 84% observed a single time. About 2.3% of the sample rests with the top ten. Reading from cysteine to phenylalanine, the CDR3 counts 14 amino acids. Just CDR3 DNA is preserved here, 42 bases in frame from base 1. V and J are truncated by 0 bases and 3 bases respectively, leaving an intervening sequence of 6 bases. According to the germline V gene, CDR1 reads SGHAT and CDR2 reads FQNNGV. The trial excluded patients who had a history of autoimmune disease or who were on systemic immunosuppression. Peripheral blood for TCR sequencing was collected from all dose cohorts at baseline, on cycle 4 day 1, and on cycle 7 day 1. The samples were taken from a phase I, first-in-human, multicenter, open-label dose-escalation trial of ivuxolimab. Adults with locally advanced or metastatic head and neck squamous cell, hepatocellular, melanoma or renal cell carcinoma were enrolled in the trial. Before TCR sequencing, CD4+ and CD8+ T cells were separately sorted from peripheral blood.

For this clone: This receptor's antigen is unknown. No base-level quality is on record; no much larger clone is a single base apart.

The paper's findings and limits, for the study overall: Low levels of normalized T-cell clonal expansion were also shown by some nonresponding patients. At doses of 0.1 to 3.0 mg/kg, clonal expansion of both CD4+ and CD8+ blood T cells was observed from baseline to week 6. After ivuxolimab, CD8+ T cells had more expanded clones than CD4+ T cells on average. In the 0.1-3.0 mg/kg groups, partial responders had among the lowest normalized peripheral clonal expansion, particularly in CD8+ T cells. Which antigens the clonally expanded peripheral T cells were specific for was not determined.

The sequence is built from TRBV11-2 and TRBJ2-1, with the identity of the D gene unclear. The source was CD4+ or CD8+ T cells sorted from blood, collected in a trial of the OX40 agonist ivuxolimab. The receptor was isolated from an adult with an advanced solid tumor such as melanoma, head and neck, liver or kidney cancer. The CDR3 sequence is CASSLELGYNEQFF. The DNA reads as follows: TGTGCCAGCAGCTTAGAATTAGGCTACAATGAGCAGTTCTTC.